This T cell receptor beta chain was profiled in a study of blood T cells in healthy people across ages. This clonotype has only one observation. CDR1 and CDR2 (germline): MNHEY, SVGAGI. The CDR3 length is 13 residues. Between the trimmed V and J ends, which lost 10 bases and 4 bases, there was a span of 16 bases. A second PCR, run for roughly 7 to 12 cycles, used a sample-barcoded 5' primer plus a J-beta primer mix. TCRdb recomputed calls from the 5' RACE reads with MiXCR, one row per CDR3 protein. The repertoire holds around 1,600,000 distinct CDR3 sequences, approximately 42% seen once, with over 3.5% in the top ten. Isolation yielded PBMCs, at least 6.5 million per sample, in every case.

The receptor comes from a woman between 18 and 30 years old in good health. The sample consisted of blood. This chain connects TRBV6-5 to TRBJ1-2, with D hard to call. CDR3 nucleotides: TGTGCCACCCTCCCCCAAGGAGGCTATGGCTACACCTTC. This gives the protein CATLPQGGYGYTF.